The 9 T cell receptor beta chains listed next were all sequenced from one sample in a study of CD8 T cells in Susac syndrome. After extraction with the RNeasy kit, roughly 0.45 to 1 ug of the RNA was reverse transcribed using random hexamers. TCRdb re-derived calls from the immunoSEQ multiplex PCR reads in MiXCR, one entry per CDR3 protein. In the table there are some 190,000 distinct CDR3 sequences, around 93% of which are singletons. Sequenced: CD4+ T cells from PBMCs. The source is a human donor in good health.

The chain combines TRBV5-1 with TRBJ2-7; no firm D call. The V and J ends lost 4 bases and 3 bases respectively, with 14 bases between them. This CDR3 has 14 residues. Germline V gives CDR1 SGHRS, CDR2 YFSETQ. For the CDR3, the DNA is TGCGCCAGCAGCCCTGAGATGAAGGACTACGAGCAGTACGTC. The encoded protein is CASSPEMKDYEQYV.

The genes are TRBV13 and TRBJ2-4; D is ambiguous. The CDR3 extends over 16 amino acids. Trimming stripped 6 bases from V and 1 base from J, with 16 bases between. The germline CDR1 and CDR2 sequences are PRHDT and FYEKMQ (reference sequence). Here the CDR3 reads CASSLGPLYAKNIQYF. The CDR3 DNA follows: TGTGCCAGCAGTCTGGGTCCTCTGTACGCCAAAAACATTCAGTACTTC.

The V and J genes are TRBV27 and TRBJ2-1; D remains unclear. Germline CDR1 is MNHEY and CDR2 is SMNVEV (reference sequence). V was clipped by 7 bases and J by 15 bases, with 22 bases between them. The CDR3 totals 13 residues. Here the CDR3 reads CASKRIGALFPFF. The DNA for the CDR3 is TGTGCCAGCAAGCGAATCGGTGCTCTGTTCCCGTTCTTC.

V and J are TRBV11-3 and TRBJ2-2, with no clear D. The CDR3 runs 13 residues. Germline lookup yields CDR1 SGHNT and CDR2 YENEEA. Deletions cut 5 bases from V and 6 bases from J, with 10 bases between. CDR3 in DNA: TGTGCCAGCAGCCTACGAGACCCCGGGGAGCTGTTTTTT. This sequence encodes CASSLRDPGELFF.

V gene TRBV4-1 combines with J gene TRBJ1-4; 7 nucleotides line up with TRBD1. Germline CDR1 and CDR2: MGHRA and YSYEKL. The CDR3 loop spans 16 amino acids. V lost 0 bases to trimming and J lost 5 bases; unmatched junction nucleotides: 6. This CDR3 is CASSQDRDSGNEKLFF. The DNA for the CDR3 is TGCGCCAGCAGCCAAGATAGGGACAGTGGGAATGAAAAACTGTTTTTT.

The chain recombines TRBV5-1 with TRBJ2-2, with D tentatively TRBD1 (6 bases). Trimming removed 3 bases at V and 0 bases at J, with 9 bases between. The CDR3 consists of 15 residues. CDR1 SGHRS and CDR2 YFSETQ come from the germline V gene. The CDR3: CASSWDTSNTGELFF. As DNA, the CDR3 is TGCGCCAGCAGCTGGGACACTTCGAACACCGGGGAGCTGTTTTTT.

The chain links TRBV12-3 or TRBV12-4 to TRBJ2-1; 13 nucleotides line up with TRBD2. The CDR3 extends over 14 amino acids. The J segment lost 9 bases and the V segment lost 11 bases, leaving 10 bases of the junction unmatched. The CDR3 here is CAVGTSGADGEQFF. As DNA, the CDR3 is TGTGCCGTAGGGACTAGCGGGGCCGATGGTGAGCAGTTCTTC.

The V gene is TRBV3-1, the J gene TRBJ2-1; D possibly uses TRBD1 or TRBD2 (5 bases each). The CDR3 contains 13 residues. CDR1 and CDR2 from the germline V gene are LGHDT and YNNKEL (reference sequence). V was clipped by 4 bases and J by 6 bases, with 10 bases between them. CDR3 sequence reads: CASSRGAGNEQFF. CDR3 DNA: TGTGCCAGCAGCCGAGGGGCAGGCAATGAGCAGTTCTTC.

This chain uses TRBV30 with TRBJ1-2; D not resolved. Looked up from germline, CDR1 is GTSNPN and CDR2 is SVGIG (reference sequence). This CDR3 has 12 residues. The V and J ends lost 1 base and 8 bases respectively, with 11 bases between them. The CDR3 DNA follows: TGTGCCTGGAGTGAAACCCTGGGAGGCTACACCTTC. This translates into CAWSETLGGYTF.